This T cell receptor (beta chain) was sequenced for a study of patients and donors after allogeneic stem cell transplantation. Germline loops: CDR1 MDHEN, CDR2 SYDVKM. The ends lost 5 bases at V and 1 base at J; junction bases unmatched: 7. There are 15 residues in the CDR3. TCRdb analysed the RT-PCR reads with MiXCR anew, one entry per CDR3 protein. The sample carries a few hundred thousand distinct CDR3 sequences, 35% to 45% recorded once. The gene calls are TRBV28 and TRBJ1-1; 7 bases map to TRBD1. The sample consisted of blood, either unsorted or a sorted T cell fraction (not recorded which). The TCR comes from a human donor who was either an allogeneic HSCT recipient or a stem cell or donor lymphocyte infusion donor (not recorded which). It is not recorded whose cells these are; they may come from a transplant donor. CDR3 loop: CASSPAGQPNTEAFF. As DNA, the CDR3 is TGTGCCAGCAGTCCGGCGGGACAGCCGAACACTGAAGCTTTCTTT.